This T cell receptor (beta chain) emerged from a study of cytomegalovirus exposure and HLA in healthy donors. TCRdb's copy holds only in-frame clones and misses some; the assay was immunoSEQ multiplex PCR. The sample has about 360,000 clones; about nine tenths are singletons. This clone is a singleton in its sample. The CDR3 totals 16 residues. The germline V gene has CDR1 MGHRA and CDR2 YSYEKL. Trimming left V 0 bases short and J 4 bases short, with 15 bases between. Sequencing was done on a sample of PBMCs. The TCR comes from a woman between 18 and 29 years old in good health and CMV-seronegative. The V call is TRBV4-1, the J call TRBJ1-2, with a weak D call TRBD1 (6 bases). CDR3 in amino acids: CASSQEGQGPGYGYTF. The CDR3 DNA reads TGCGCCAGCAGCCAAGAAGGGCAGGGGCCAGGCTATGGCTACACCTTC.